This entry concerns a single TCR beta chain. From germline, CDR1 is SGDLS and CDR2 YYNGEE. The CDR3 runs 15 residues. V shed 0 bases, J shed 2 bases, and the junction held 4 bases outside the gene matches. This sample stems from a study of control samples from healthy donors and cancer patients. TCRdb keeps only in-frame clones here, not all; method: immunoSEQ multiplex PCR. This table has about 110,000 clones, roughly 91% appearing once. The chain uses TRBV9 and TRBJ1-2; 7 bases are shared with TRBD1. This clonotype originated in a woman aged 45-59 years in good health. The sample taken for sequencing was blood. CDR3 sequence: CASSVGQGSNYGYTF. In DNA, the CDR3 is TGTGCCAGCAGCGTAGGACAGGGTTCCAACTATGGCTACACCTTC.